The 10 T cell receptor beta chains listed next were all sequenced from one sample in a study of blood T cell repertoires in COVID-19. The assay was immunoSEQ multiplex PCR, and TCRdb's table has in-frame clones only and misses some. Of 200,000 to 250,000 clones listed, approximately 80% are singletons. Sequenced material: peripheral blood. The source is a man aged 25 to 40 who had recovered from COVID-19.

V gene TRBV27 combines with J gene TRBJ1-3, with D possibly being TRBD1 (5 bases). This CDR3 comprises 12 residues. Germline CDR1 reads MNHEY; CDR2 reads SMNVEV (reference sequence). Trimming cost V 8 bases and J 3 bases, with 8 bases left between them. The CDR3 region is CASRDFGNTIYF. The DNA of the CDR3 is TGTGCCAGCCGGGACTTTGGAAACACCATATATTTT.

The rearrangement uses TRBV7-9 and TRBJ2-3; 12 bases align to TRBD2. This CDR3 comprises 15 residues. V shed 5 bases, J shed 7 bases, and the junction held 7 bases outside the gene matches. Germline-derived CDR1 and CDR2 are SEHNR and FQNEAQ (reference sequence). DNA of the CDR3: TGTGCCAGCAGCCCCAGACTAGCGGGGGCTAATACGCAGTATTTT. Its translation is CASSPRLAGANTQYF.

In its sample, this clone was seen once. The DNA of the CDR3 is TGTGCCAGCTCACCACAGCGGGGAGATCAAGAGACCCAGTACTTC. Protein: CASSPQRGDQETQYF. The rearrangement links TRBV18 to TRBJ2-5; TRBD2 aligns across 7 bases. V was pared by 1 base and J by 2 bases, with 4 bases of the junction left unmatched. Germline V gives CDR1 KGHSH, CDR2 LQKENI. The CDR3 consists of 15 residues.

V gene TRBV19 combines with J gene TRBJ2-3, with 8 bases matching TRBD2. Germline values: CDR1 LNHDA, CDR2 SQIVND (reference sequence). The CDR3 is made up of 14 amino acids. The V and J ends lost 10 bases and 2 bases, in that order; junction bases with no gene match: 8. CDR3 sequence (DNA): TGTGCCACTTCGGGGCGGGGGGCCACAGATACGCAGTATTTT. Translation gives CATSGRGATDTQYF. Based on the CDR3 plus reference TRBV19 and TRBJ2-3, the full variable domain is DGGITQSPKYLFRKEGQNVTLSCEQNLNHDAMYWYRQDPGQGLRLIYYSQIVNDFQKGDIAEGYSVSREKKESFPLTVTSAQKNPTAFYLCATSGRGATDTQYFGPGTRLTVL.

The DNA for the CDR3 is TGCGCCAGCAGCTTGTCAGGGGGACAAAGCTCCTATAATTCACCCCTCCACTTT. The encoded protein is CASSLSGGQSSYNSPLHF. The rearrangement joins TRBV5-1 to TRBJ1-6; 7 nucleotides agree with TRBD1. V shed 1 base and J 0 bases; nucleotides not matched to a gene: 7. Germline CDR1 and CDR2: SGHRS and YFSETQ. This CDR3 contains 18 residues.

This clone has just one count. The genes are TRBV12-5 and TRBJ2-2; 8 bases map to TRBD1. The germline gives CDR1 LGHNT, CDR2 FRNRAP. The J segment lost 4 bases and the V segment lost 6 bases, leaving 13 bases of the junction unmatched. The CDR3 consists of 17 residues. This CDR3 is CASGLILDRGGTGELFF. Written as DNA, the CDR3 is TGTGCTAGTGGCCTTATACTAGACAGGGGAGGCACCGGGGAGCTGTTTTTT.

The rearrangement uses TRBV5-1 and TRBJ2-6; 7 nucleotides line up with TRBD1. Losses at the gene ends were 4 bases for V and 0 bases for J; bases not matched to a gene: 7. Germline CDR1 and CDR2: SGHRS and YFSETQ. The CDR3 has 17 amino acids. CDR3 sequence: CASSPGTALSGANVLTF. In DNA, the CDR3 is TGCGCCAGCAGCCCGGGGACAGCTCTCTCTGGGGCCAACGTCCTGACTTTC. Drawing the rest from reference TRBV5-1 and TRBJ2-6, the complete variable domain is KAGVTQTPRYLIKTRGQQVTLSCSPISGHRSVSWYQQTPGQGLQFLFEYFSETQRNKGNFPGRFSGRQFSNSRSEMNVSTLELGDSALYLCASSPGTALSGANVLTFGAGSRLTVL.

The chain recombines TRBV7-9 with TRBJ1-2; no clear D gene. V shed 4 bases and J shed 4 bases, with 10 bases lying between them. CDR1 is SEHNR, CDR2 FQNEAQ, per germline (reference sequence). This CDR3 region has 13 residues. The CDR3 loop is CASSSPLGYGYTF. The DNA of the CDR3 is TGTGCCAGCAGCTCCCCCCTCGGCTATGGCTACACCTTC.

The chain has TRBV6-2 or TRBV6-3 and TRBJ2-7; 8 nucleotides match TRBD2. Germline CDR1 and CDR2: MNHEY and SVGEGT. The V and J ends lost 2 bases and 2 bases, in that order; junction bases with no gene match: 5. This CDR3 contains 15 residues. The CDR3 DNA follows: TGTGCCAGCAGTTACCGGGGGGGCGGAACCTACGAGCAGTACTTC. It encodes CASSYRGGGTYEQYF.

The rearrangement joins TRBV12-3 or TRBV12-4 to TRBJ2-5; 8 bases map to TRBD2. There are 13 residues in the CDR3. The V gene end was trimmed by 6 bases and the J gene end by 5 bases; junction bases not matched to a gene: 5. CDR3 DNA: TGTGCCAGCAGCCCGGGACTAGTTGAGACCCAGTACTTC. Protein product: CASSPGLVETQYF.